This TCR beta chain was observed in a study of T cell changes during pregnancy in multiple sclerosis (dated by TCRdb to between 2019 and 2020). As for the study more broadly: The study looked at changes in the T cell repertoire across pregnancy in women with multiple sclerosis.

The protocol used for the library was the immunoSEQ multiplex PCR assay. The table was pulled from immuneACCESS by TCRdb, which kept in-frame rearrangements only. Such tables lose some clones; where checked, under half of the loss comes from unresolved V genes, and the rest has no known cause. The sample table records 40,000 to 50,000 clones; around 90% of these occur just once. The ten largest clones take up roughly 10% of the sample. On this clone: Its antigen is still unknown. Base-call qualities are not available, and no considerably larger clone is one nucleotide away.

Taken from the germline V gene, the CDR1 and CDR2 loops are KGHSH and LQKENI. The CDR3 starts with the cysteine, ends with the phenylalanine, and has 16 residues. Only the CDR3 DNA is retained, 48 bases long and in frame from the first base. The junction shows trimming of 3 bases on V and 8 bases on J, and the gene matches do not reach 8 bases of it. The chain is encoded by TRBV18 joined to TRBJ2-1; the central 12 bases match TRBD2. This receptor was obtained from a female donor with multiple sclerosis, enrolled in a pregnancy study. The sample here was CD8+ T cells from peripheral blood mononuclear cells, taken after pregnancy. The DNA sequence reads TGTGCCAGCTCACCGCCTAGCGGGGGGGCTCTTGATGAGCAGTTCTTC. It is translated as CASSPPSGGALDEQFF.